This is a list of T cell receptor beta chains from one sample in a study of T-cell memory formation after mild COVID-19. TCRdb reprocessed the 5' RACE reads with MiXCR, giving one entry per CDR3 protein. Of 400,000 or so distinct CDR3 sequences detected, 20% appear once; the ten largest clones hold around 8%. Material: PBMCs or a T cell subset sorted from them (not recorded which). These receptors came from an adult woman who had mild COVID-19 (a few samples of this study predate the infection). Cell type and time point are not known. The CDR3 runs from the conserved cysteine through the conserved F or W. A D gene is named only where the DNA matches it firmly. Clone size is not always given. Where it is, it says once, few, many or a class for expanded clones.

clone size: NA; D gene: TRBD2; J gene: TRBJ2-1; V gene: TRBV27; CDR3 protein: CASSTRDYYSYNEQFF; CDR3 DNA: TGTGCCAGCAGTACGAGGGACTACTACTCCTACAATGAGCAGTTCTTC
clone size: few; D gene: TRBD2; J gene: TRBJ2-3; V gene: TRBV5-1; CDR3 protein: CASSLEGRGGPDTQYF; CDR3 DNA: TGCGCCAGCAGCTTGGAAGGTCGGGGGGGGCCAGATACGCAGTATTTT
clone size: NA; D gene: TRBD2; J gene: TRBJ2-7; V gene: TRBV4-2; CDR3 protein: CASSRETSASYEQYF; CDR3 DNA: TGTGCCAGCAGCCGAGAAACTAGCGCCTCCTACGAGCAGTACTTC
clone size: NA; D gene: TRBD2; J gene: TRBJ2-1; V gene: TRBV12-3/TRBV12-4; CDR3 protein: CASRPTSGGAYNEQFF; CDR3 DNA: TGTGCCAGCAGACCAACTAGCGGGGGGGCCTACAATGAGCAGTTCTTC
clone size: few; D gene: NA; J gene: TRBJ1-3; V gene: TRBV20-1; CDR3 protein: CSARPSRNTIYF; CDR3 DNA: TGCAGTGCTAGACCCAGTCGAAACACCATATATTTT
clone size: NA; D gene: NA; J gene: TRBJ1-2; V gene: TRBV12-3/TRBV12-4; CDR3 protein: CASSLGGVAGAQGYTF; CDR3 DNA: TGTGCCAGCAGCCTAGGAGGGGTGGCAGGGGCTCAGGGCTACACCTTC
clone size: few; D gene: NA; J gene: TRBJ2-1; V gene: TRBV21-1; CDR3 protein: CASSKGRDGGEQFF; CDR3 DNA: TGTGCCAGCAGCAAAGGAAGGGACGGGGGTGAGCAGTTCTTC
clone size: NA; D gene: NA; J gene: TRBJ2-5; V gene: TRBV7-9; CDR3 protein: CASSPKRGQETKYF; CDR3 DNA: TGTGCCAGCAGTCCTAAAAGGGGCCAAGAGACCAAGTACTTC
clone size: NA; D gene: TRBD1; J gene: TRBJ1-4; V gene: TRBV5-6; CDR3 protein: CASSLPGQVNEKLFF; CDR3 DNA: TGTGCCAGCAGCTTGCCCGGACAGGTTAATGAAAAACTGTTTTTT
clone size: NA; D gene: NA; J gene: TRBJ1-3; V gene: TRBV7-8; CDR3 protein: CASSSTGTMGGNTIYF; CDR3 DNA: TGTGCCAGCAGCTCTACAGGGACAATGGGCGGAAACACCATATATTTT
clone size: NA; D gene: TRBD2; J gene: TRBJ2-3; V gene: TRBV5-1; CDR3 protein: CASSLRGDDTQYF; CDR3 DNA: TGCGCCAGCAGCTTACGGGGGGATGATACGCAGTATTTT
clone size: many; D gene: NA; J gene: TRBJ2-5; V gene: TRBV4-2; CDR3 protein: CASSQELAAQETQYF; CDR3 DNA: TGTGCCAGCAGCCAAGAACTAGCAGCTCAAGAGACCCAGTACTTC
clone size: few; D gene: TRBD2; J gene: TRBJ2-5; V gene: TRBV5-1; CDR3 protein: CASSRLGGGEETQYF; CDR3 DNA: TGCGCCAGCAGCAGACTTGGGGGGGGAGAAGAGACCCAGTACTTC
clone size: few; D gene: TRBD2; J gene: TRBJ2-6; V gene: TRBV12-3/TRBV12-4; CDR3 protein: CASSPWTSGGASGANVLTF; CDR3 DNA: TGTGCCAGCAGTCCCTGGACTAGCGGGGGGGCCTCTGGGGCCAACGTCCTGACTTTC
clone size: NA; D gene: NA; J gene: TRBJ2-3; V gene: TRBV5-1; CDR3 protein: CASSYDTDTQYF; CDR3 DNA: TGCGCCAGCAGCTACGACACAGATACGCAGTATTTT
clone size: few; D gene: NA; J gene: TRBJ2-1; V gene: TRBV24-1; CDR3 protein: CATSDSKGHPYNEQFF; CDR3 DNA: TGTGCCACCAGTGATTCGAAGGGCCATCCTTACAATGAGCAGTTCTTC
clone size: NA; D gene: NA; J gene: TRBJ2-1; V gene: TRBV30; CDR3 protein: CAWMRGGSYNEQFF; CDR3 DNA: TGTGCCTGGATGCGAGGGGGTTCCTACAATGAGCAGTTCTTC
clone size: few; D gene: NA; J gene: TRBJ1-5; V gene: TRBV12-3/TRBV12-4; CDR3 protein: CASSLTEWPQHF; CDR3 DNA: TGTGCCAGCAGTTTGACCGAGTGGCCCCAGCATTTT
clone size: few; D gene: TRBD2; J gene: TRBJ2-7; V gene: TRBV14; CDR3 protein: CASSEVAGHSYEQYF; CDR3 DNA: TGTGCCAGCAGCGAGGTAGCGGGCCACTCCTACGAGCAGTACTTC
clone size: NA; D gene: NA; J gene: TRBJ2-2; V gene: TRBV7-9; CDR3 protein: CASSPRSTTGELFF; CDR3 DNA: TGTGCCAGCAGCCCTAGAAGCACCACCGGGGAGCTGTTTTTT
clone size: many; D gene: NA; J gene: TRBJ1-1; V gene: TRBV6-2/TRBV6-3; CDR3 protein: CASSYEGRTEAFF; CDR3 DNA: TGTGCCAGCAGTTACGAGGGGAGGACTGAAGCTTTCTTT
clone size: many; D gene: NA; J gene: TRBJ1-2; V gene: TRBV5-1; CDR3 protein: CASSQSSYGYTF; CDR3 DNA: TGCGCCAGCAGCCAATCCAGCTATGGCTACACCTTC
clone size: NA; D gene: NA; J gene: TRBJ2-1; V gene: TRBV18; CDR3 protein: CASSPIPGTGGERVQFF; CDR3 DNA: TGTGCCAGCTCACCCATCCCCGGGACGGGTGGCGAGCGTGTACAGTTCTTC
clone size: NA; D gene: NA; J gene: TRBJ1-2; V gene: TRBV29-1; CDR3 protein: CSVEDPGPTYGYTF; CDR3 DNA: TGCAGCGTTGAAGACCCCGGGCCGACCTATGGCTACACCTTC
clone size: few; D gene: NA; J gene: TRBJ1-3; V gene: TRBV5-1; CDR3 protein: CASSNGNSGNTIYF; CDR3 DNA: TGCGCCAGCAGCAACGGTAACTCTGGAAACACCATATATTTT
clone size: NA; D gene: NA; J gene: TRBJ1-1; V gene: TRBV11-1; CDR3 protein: CASSRHGGRNANTEAFF; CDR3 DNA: TGTGCCAGCAGCCGACACGGCGGGCGGAATGCGAACACTGAAGCTTTCTTT
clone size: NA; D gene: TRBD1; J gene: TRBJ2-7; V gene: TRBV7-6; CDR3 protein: CASSLLVGQGSHEQYF; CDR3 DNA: TGTGCCAGCAGCTTACTAGTGGGACAGGGTTCCCACGAGCAGTACTTC
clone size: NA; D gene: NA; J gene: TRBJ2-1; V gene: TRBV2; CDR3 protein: CASSNNEQFF; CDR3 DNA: TGTGCCAGCAGTAACAATGAGCAGTTCTTC
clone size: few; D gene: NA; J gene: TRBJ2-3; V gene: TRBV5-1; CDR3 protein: CASSSTTPGTQYF; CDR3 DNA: TGCGCCAGCAGCTCGACTACTCCGGGTACGCAGTATTTT
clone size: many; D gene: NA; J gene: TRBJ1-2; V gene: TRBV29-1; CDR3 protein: CSVGQGANYGYTF; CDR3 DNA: TGCAGCGTTGGGCAGGGAGCTAACTATGGCTACACCTTC
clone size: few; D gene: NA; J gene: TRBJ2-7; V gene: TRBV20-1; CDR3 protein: CSARDYEQYF; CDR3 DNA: TGCAGTGCTAGGGACTACGAGCAGTACTTC
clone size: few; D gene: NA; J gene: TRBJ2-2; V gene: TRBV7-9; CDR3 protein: CASSLTGSTGELFF; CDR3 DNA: TGTGCCAGCAGCTTAACGGGGTCCACCGGGGAGCTGTTTTTT
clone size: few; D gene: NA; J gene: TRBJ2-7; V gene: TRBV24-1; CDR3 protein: CATSGGSEQYF; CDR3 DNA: TGTGCCACCAGTGGAGGTAGCGAGCAGTACTTC
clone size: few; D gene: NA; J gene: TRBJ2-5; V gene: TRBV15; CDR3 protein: CATSRVRGWEGTQYF; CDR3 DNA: TGTGCCACCAGCAGAGTGAGGGGTTGGGAAGGGACCCAGTACTTC
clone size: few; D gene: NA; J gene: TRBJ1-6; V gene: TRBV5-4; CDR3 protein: CASSLAEPPWGTLHF; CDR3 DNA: TGTGCCAGCAGCTTGGCAGAGCCACCCTGGGGGACCCTCCACTTT
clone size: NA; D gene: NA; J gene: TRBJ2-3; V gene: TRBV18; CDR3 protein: CASLAEGGTDTQYF; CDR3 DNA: TGTGCCAGCTTGGCGGAAGGGGGCACAGATACGCAGTATTTT
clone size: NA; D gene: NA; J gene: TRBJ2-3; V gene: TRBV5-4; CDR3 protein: CASSVRSGVATDTQYF; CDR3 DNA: TGTGCCAGCAGCGTCAGGAGTGGGGTGGCGACAGATACGCAGTATTTT
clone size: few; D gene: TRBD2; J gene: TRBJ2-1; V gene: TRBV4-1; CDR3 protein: CASSQELAGESSYNEQFF; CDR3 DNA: TGCGCCAGCAGCCAAGAACTAGCGGGGGAAAGCTCCTACAATGAGCAGTTCTTC
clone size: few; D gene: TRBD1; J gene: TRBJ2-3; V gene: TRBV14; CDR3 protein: CASSLGGTGIADTQYF; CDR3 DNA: TGTGCCAGCAGCTTAGGAGGGACAGGGATCGCAGATACGCAGTATTTT
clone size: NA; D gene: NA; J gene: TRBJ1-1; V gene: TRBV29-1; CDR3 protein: CSASGQRNTEAFF; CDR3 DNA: TGCAGCGCTTCGGGACAAAGGAACACTGAAGCTTTCTTT
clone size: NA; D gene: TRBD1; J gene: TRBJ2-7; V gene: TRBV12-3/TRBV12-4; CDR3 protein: CASSLAIGQGRSYEQYF; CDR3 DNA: TGTGCCAGCAGTTTAGCTATCGGACAGGGACGCTCCTACGAGCAGTACTTC
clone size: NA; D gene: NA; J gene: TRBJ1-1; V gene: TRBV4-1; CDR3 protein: CASSGRERILVNTEAFF; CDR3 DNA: TGCGCCAGCAGCGGGAGGGAGCGAATTTTGGTGAACACTGAAGCTTTCTTT
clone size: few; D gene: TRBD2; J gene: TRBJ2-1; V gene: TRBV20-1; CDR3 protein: CSATLAGGTYNEQFF; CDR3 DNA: TGCAGTGCTACATTAGCGGGAGGTACCTACAATGAGCAGTTCTTC
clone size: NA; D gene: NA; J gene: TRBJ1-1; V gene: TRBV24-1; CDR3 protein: CATSEGDRDWAEAFF; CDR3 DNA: TGTGCCACCAGTGAAGGGGACCGGGACTGGGCTGAAGCTTTCTTT
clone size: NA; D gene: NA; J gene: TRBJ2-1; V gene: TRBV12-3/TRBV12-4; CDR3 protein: CASSVSEQFF; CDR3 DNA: TGTGCCAGCAGCGTCAGTGAGCAGTTCTTC
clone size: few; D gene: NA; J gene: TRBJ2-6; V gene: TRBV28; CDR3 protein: CASSSRTALSGANVLTF; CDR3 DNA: TGTGCCAGCAGTTCCCGGACAGCTCTCTCAGGGGCCAACGTCCTGACTTTC